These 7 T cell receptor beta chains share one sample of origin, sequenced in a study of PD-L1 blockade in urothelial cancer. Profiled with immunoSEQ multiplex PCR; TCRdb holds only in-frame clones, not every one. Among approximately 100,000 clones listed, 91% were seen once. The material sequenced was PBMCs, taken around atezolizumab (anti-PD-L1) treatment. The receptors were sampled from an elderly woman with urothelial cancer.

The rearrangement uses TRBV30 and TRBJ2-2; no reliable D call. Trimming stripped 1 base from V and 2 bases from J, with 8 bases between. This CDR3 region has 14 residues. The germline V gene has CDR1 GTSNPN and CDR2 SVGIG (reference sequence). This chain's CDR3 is CAWSGASNTGELFF. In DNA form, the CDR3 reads TGTGCCTGGAGTGGGGCCTCCAACACCGGGGAGCTGTTTTTT.

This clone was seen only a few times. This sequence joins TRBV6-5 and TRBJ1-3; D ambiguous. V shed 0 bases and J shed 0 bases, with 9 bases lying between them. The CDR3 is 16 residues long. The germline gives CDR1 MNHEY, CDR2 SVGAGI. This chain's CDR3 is CASSYSVRSSGNTIYF. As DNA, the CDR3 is TGTGCCAGCAGTTACTCCGTTCGGAGCTCTGGAAACACCATATATTTT.

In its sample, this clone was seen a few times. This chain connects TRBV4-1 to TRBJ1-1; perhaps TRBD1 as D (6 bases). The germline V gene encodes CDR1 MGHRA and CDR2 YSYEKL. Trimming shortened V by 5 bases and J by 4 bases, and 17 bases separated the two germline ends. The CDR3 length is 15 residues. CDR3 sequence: CASSRGGMSGTEAFF. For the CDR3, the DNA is TGCGCCAGCAGCAGGGGGGGGATGAGCGGCACTGAAGCTTTCTTT.

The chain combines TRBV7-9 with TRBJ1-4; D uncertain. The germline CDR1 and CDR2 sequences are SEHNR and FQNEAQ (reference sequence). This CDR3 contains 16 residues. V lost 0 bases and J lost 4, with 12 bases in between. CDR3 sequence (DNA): TGTGCCAGCAGCTTAGCCTTTCCGGGGAATAATGAAAAACTGTTTTTT. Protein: CASSLAFPGNNEKLFF.

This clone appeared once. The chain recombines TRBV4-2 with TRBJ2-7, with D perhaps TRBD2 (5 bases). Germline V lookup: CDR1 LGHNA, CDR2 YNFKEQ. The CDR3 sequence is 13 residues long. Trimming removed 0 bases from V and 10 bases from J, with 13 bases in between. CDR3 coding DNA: TGTGCCAGCAGCCAAGAAAAGCCGTCGGGACAGTACTTC. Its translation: CASSQEKPSGQYF.

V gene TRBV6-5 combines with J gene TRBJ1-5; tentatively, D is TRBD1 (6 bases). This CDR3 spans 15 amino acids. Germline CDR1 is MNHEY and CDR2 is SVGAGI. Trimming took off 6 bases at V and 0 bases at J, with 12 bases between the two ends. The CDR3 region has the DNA TGTGCCAGCAGCCTACACAGGGATAGCAATCAGCCCCAGCATTTT. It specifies CASSLHRDSNQPQHF.

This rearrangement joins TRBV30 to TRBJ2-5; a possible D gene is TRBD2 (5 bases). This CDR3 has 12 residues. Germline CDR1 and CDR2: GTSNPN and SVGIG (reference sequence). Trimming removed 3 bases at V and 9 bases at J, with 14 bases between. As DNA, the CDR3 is TGTGCCTGGAGCGATTTAGGGAGAGCCCAGTACTTC. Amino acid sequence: CAWSDLGRAQYF.